Sequencing of this T cell receptor beta chain was carried out in a study of cytomegalovirus exposure and HLA in healthy donors. Primers: 60 Vbeta forward and 13 Jbeta reverse. Produced via immunoSEQ multiplex PCR; TCRdb's table is partial and in-frame only. This repertoire shows hundreds of thousands of clones, over 60% found once; its top ten account for 1.8%. Study outcomes and limitations: Many donors carried some public TCRs, although rarity characterized most TCR sequences. Within a later analysis, the majority of CMV-associated TCR beta chains appeared HLA-restricted.

Of note for this clone: Its specificity is unknown.

This clonotype was sampled from a male donor in good health and CMV-seronegative. Material for sequencing was PBMCs.

CDR3 protein: CASSYQTGGTEAFF. DNA for the CDR3: TGTGCCAGCAGTTACCAGACAGGGGGTACTGAAGCTTTCTTT. This chain joins TRBV27 and TRBJ1-1, with 9 bases aligning to TRBD1. The CDR3 consists of 14 residues. Germline V lookup: CDR1 MNHEY, CDR2 SMNVEV (reference sequence). Trimming took 4 bases from V and 5 from J; bases not matched to a gene: 5.